This T cell receptor (beta chain) was identified in a study of blood T cell repertoires in COVID-19. Seattle cases were enrolled at active infection and followed longitudinally. V lost 7 bases and J 2 bases, leaving 12 bases between the germline ends. This CDR3 has 13 residues. Germline V gene data show CDR1 as SNHLY and CDR2 as FYNNEI. Sequencing was performed with immunoSEQ multiplex PCR; in TCRdb, only in-frame clones are kept and a portion is missing. The sample has about 260,000 clones; more than 70% are singletons. The chain recombines TRBV2 with TRBJ2-7; D is uncertain. The clonotype originates from a woman aged 25 to 39 with COVID-19, enrolled during active disease. Material: peripheral blood. CDR3 nucleotide sequence: TGTGCCAGCAATGAGGCACCAACCTACGAGCAGTACTTC. This translates into CASNEAPTYEQYF. The variable domain in full, with the rest retrieved from reference TRBV2 and TRBJ2-7, is EPEVTQTPSHQVTQMGQEVILRCVPISNHLYFYWYRQILGQKVEFLVSFYNNEISEKSEIFDDQFSVERPDGSNFTLKIRSTKLEDSAMYFCASNEAPTYEQYFGPGTRLTVT.